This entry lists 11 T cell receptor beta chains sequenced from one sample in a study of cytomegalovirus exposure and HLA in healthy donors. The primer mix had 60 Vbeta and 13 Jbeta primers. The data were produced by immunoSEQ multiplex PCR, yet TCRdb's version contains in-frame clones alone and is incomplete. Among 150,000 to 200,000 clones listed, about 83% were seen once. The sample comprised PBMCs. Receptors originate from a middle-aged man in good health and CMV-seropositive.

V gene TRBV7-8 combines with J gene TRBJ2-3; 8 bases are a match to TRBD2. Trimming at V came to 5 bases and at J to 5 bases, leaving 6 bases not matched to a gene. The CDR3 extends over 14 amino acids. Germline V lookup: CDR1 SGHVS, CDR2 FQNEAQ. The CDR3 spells CASSLSGRRDTQYF. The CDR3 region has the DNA TGTGCCAGCAGCCTCAGCGGGAGAAGAGATACGCAGTATTTT. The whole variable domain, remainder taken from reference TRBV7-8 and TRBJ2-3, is GAGVSQSPRYKVAKRGQDVALRCDPISGHVSLFWYQQALGQGPEFLTYFQNEAQLDKSGLPSDRFFAERPEGSVSTLKIQRTQQEDSAVYLCASSLSGRRDTQYFGPGTRLTVL.

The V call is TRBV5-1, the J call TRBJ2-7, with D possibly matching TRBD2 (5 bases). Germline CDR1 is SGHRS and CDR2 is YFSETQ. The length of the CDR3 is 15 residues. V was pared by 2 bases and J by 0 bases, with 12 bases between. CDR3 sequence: CASSFGEKVSYEQYF. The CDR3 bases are TGCGCCAGCAGCTTCGGGGAAAAGGTCTCCTACGAGCAGTACTTC.

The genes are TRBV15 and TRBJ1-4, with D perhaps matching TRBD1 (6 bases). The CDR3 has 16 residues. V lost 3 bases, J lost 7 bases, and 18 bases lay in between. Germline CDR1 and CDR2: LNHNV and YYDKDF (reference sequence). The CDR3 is CATSSSTGKGAEKLFF. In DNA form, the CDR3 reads TGTGCCACCAGCAGCTCTACAGGGAAGGGAGCTGAAAAACTGTTTTTT.

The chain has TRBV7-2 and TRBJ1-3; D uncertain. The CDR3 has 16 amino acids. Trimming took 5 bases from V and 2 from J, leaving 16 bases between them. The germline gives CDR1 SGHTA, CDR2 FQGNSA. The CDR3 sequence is CASSPQSGGTGNTIYF. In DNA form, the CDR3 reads TGTGCCAGCAGCCCCCAGTCAGGTGGAACTGGAAACACCATATATTTT.

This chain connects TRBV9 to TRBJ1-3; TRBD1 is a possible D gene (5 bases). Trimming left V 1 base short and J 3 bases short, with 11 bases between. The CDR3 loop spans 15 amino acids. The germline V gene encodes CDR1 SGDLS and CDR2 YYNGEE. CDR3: CASSVSGGLGNTIYF. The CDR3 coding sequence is TGTGCCAGCAGCGTATCCGGGGGACTTGGAAACACCATATATTTT.

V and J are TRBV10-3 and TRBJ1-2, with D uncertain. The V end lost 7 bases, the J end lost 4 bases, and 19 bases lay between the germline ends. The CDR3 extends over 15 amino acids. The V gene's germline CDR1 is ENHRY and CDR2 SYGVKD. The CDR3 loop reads CAINWGGTSSYGYTF. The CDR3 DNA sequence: TGTGCCATCAATTGGGGAGGCACCTCGAGCTATGGCTACACCTTC.

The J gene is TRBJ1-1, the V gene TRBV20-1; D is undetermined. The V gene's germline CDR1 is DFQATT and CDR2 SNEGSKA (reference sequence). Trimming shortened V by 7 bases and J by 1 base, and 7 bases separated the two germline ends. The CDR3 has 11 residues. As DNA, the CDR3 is TGCAGTGTATCGCGGAACACTGAAGCTTTCTTT. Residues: CSVSRNTEAFF.

CDR3 residues: CASSLAPGWSTDTQYF. CDR3 DNA sequence: TGCGCCAGCAGCTTGGCCCCAGGGTGGTCAACAGATACGCAGTATTTT. The chain is built from TRBV5-1 and TRBJ2-3, with D maybe TRBD1 (5 bases). The CDR3 spans 16 residues. Trimming removed 0 bases at V and 3 bases at J, with 14 bases between. The germline gives CDR1 SGHRS, CDR2 YFSETQ.

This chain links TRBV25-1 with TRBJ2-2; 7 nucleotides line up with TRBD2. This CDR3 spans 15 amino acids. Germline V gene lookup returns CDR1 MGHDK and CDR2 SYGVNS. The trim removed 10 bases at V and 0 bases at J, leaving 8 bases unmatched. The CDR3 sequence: CATRTAGANTGELFF. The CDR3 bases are TGTGCCACCAGGACGGCGGGAGCGAACACCGGGGAGCTGTTTTTT.

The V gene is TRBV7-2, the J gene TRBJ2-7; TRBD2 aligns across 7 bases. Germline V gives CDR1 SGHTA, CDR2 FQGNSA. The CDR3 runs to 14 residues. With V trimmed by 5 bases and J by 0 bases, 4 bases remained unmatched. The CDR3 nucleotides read TGTGCCAGCAGCCCGACTAGCAGCTCCTACGAGCAGTACTTC. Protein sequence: CASSPTSSSYEQYF.

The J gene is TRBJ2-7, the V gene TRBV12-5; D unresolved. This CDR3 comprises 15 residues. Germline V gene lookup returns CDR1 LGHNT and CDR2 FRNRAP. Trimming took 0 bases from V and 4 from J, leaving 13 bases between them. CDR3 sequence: CASGLVLTRSYEQYF. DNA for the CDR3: TGTGCTAGTGGTTTGGTACTGACGCGGTCATACGAGCAGTACTTC.